The 22 T cell receptor beta chains below were found in one sample sequenced in a study of cytomegalovirus exposure and HLA in healthy donors. Primers for the PCR totalled 60 Vbeta and 13 Jbeta. Profiling relied on immunoSEQ multiplex PCR, and the TCRdb table lists in-frame clones only, not all of them. Among roughly 170,000 clones listed, around four fifths were seen once. The sample consisted of PBMCs. These receptors all stem from a girl under 18 in good health and CMV-seropositive.

This chain connects TRBV11-2 to TRBJ2-5; no firm D call. The J call could be wrong; TRBJ2-7 is a better fit for the DNA end. Germline values: CDR1 SGHAT, CDR2 FQNNGV. The CDR3 length is 16 residues. The CDR3 DNA follows: TGTGCCAGCAGCTCCCCAGGCGCAAAGAGACCCTACGAGCAGTACTTC. Translation gives CASSSPGAKRPYEQYF.

This rearrangement joins TRBV5-1 to TRBJ1-4, with D perhaps TRBD1 (5 bases). The V gene lost 4 bases and the J gene lost 8 bases, with 21 bases spanning the gap. Germline values: CDR1 SGHRS, CDR2 YFSETQ. This CDR3 is 16 amino acids long. DNA of the CDR3: TGCGCCAGCAGCGACATCTCAGGGTTCGGTGGGGAAAAACTGTTTTTT. It codes for CASSDISGFGGEKLFF.

This chain links TRBV14 with TRBJ1-6; tentatively, D is TRBD1 (5 bases). The CDR3 consists of 16 residues. Germline CDR1 and CDR2: SGHDN and FVKESK. V lost 0 bases to trimming and J lost 7 bases, with 13 bases between them. CDR3 nucleotides: TGTGCCAGCAGCCAAGATTTCCCAGGGCACAATTCACCCCTCCACTTT. Translation: CASSQDFPGHNSPLHF.

DNA of the CDR3: TGTGCCAGCAGCGCAAGACAGGGAGGCTCACCCCTCCACTTT. Translated: CASSARQGGSPLHF. The chain employs TRBV5-4 and TRBJ1-6; TRBD1 matches 7 bases. The length of the CDR3 is 14 residues. The V segment lost 4 bases and the J segment 10 bases; nucleotides outside the gene matches: 8. Looked up from germline, CDR1 is SGHNT and CDR2 is YYREEE (reference sequence).

V is TRBV7-6 and J is TRBJ2-7, with 7 bases lining up with TRBD2. There are 14 residues in the CDR3. The germline V gene encodes CDR1 SGHVS and CDR2 FNYEAQ. The V segment lost 8 bases and the J segment 0 bases; nucleotides outside the gene matches: 7. The CDR3 region is CASQSGGSSYEQYF. The CDR3, as DNA: TGTGCCAGCCAATCGGGAGGCAGCTCCTACGAGCAGTACTTC.

In regard to this clone: A read error may produce the germline difference seen at one junction end. The gene calls are TRBV29-1 and TRBJ1-2; D remains ambiguous. Germline lookup yields CDR1 SQVTM and CDR2 ANQGSEA. CDR3 length: 12 amino acids. The CDR3, as DNA: TGCAGCGTTGATCCCGAATACTATGGCCACACCTTC. Amino acid sequence: CSVDPEYYGHTF.

V is TRBV10-1 and J is TRBJ2-7; possible D gene TRBD1, 6 bases. The CDR3 has 15 amino acids. V was pared by 0 bases and J by 2 bases, with 11 bases between. Germline assignment: CDR1 WNHNN and CDR2 SYGVQD (reference sequence). The CDR3 DNA reads as TGCGCCAGCAGTGAGTCATGGGACAATCCCTACGAGCAGTACTTC. Translating gives CASSESWDNPYEQYF.

The genes are TRBV10-3 and TRBJ2-3; 8 bases are a match to TRBD1. The CDR3 totals 15 residues. Unmatched junction bases numbered 8, after V lost 6 bases and J lost 3 bases. Germline V gene lookup returns CDR1 ENHRY and CDR2 SYGVKD. CDR3 DNA: TGTGCCATCAGCCTTGGACAGGGAGATACAGATACGCAGTATTTT. Residues: CAISLGQGDTDTQYF.

J is TRBJ1-2 and V is TRBV6-5; D might be TRBD1 (6 bases). The germline CDR1 and CDR2 sequences are MNHEY and SVGAGI. With 3 bases removed from V and 7 bases from J, the gap between germline ends came to 15 bases. CDR3 size: 14 residues. CDR3 amino acids: CASSYSGQSFGYTF. The CDR3 coding sequence is TGTGCCAGCAGTTATTCAGGACAGTCTTTTGGCTACACCTTC.

The genes are TRBV5-6 and TRBJ2-5; D uncertain. The CDR3 runs 12 residues. The germline V gene has CDR1 SGHDT and CDR2 YYEEEE. V dropped 4 bases and J dropped 5 bases, with 9 bases sitting between them. The CDR3 region is CASSAARETQYF. The CDR3 coding sequence is TGTGCCAGCAGCGCCGCGCGGGAGACCCAGTACTTC.

The chain couples TRBV28 to TRBJ1-2; D uncertain. The V end was cut by 6 bases, the J end by 4 bases, with 12 bases between. The CDR3 is 13 amino acids. Germline V gives CDR1 MDHEN, CDR2 SYDVKM. CDR3 loop: CASSTNRFYGYTF. In DNA form, the CDR3 reads TGTGCCAGCAGCACAAACAGATTCTATGGCTACACCTTC.

This clone was recorded only once. The chain has TRBV19 and TRBJ1-2; 9 nucleotides line up with TRBD1. The junction had 5 bases not matched to a gene; V was cut back by 5 bases and J by 1 base. Germline V gives CDR1 LNHDA, CDR2 SQIVND (reference sequence). The CDR3 has 15 residues. Written as DNA, the CDR3 is TGTGCCAGTAGTTTTTGGACAGGGGATAACTATGGCTACACCTTC. Translated: CASSFWTGDNYGYTF.

The chain uses TRBV5-5 and TRBJ2-2; D is unclear. From germline, CDR1 is SGHKS and CDR2 YYEKEE (reference sequence). The CDR3 extends over 14 amino acids. V shed 0 bases and J shed 2 bases, with 5 bases lying between them. CDR3 nucleotides: TGTGCCAGCAGCTTGGACATCAACACCGGGGAGCTGTTTTTT. Amino acids: CASSLDINTGELFF. Variable domain in full (rest from reference TRBV5-5 and TRBJ2-2): DAGVTQSPTHLIKTRGQQVTLRCSPISGHKSVSWYQQVLGQGPQFIFQYYEKEERGRGNFPDRFSARQFPNYSSELNVNALLLGDSALYLCASSLDINTGELFFGEGSRLTVL.

The rearrangement uses TRBV6-1 and TRBJ1-2; D possibly corresponds to TRBD1 (6 bases). With 1 base removed from V and 5 bases from J, the gap between germline ends came to 8 bases. This CDR3 contains 13 residues. Germline V gene lookup returns CDR1 MNHNS and CDR2 SASEGT. The CDR3, as DNA: TGTGCCAGCAGTGAAGTTACAGGGTATGGCTACACCTTC. It is translated as CASSEVTGYGYTF.

The chain's CDR3 is CASSLARSYEQYF. In DNA, the CDR3 is TGTGCCAGCAGCTTAGCCAGGTCATACGAGCAGTACTTC. The chain uses TRBV7-2 and TRBJ2-7; D call uncertain. Germline values: CDR1 SGHTA, CDR2 FQGNSA. The CDR3 spans 13 residues. Trimming removed 0 bases from V and 4 bases from J, with 7 bases in between.

This chain uses TRBV27 with TRBJ2-7; 10 bases are shared with TRBD1. The junction had 6 bases not matched to a gene; V was cut back by 7 bases and J by 6 bases. The CDR3 totals 13 residues. Germline V gene data show CDR1 as MNHEY and CDR2 as SMNVEV (reference sequence). Written as DNA, the CDR3 is TGTGCCAGCAAGGGGGACAGGGGCGGCGAGCAGTACTTC. Its protein product is CASKGDRGGEQYF.

V and J are TRBV5-6 and TRBJ2-1, with D unresolved. The germline V and J ends were trimmed by 0 bases and 2 bases, with 6 bases remaining between them. The germline V gene has CDR1 SGHDT and CDR2 YYEEEE. The CDR3 is 14 amino acids. The CDR3 DNA reads TGTGCCAGCAGCTTGGGGAGCACCTACAATGAGCAGTTCTTC. Translated, it gives CASSLGSTYNEQFF.

The genes are TRBV6-1 and TRBJ1-2; no firm D call. Trimming took 5 bases from V and 3 from J, leaving 16 bases between them. CDR3 length equals 15 residues. Germline V gene sequence: CDR1 MNHNS, CDR2 SASEGT. This CDR3 reads CASSTRARTYYGYTF. The CDR3 nucleotides read TGTGCCAGCAGTACGCGAGCCCGAACCTACTATGGCTACACCTTC.

The chain is built from TRBV9 and TRBJ2-7; weak D call: TRBD1 (5 bases). The germline CDR1 and CDR2 sequences are SGDLS and YYNGEE. Trimming removed 0 bases at V and 3 bases at J, with 10 bases between. This CDR3 has 14 residues. CDR3 bases: TGTGCCAGCAGCGTAGGTGCAGGGCTCTACGAGCAGTACTTC. It yields the protein CASSVGAGLYEQYF.

The rearrangement uses TRBV9 and TRBJ1-2, with D perhaps matching TRBD1 (6 bases). Germline-derived CDR1 and CDR2 are SGDLS and YYNGEE. V was shortened by 4 bases and J by 4 bases, with 14 bases between the two germline ends. The CDR3 spans 14 residues. CDR3 sequence (DNA): TGTGCCAGCAGCAGGCGCCGGGACATCTATGGCTACACCTTC. Protein product: CASSRRRDIYGYTF.

The chain couples TRBV11-2 to TRBJ2-3, with a weak D call TRBD2 (6 bases). The CDR3 totals 15 residues. The V end was cut by 1 base, the J end by 6 bases, with 14 bases between. CDR1 is SGHAT, CDR2 FQNNGV, per germline. The CDR3 DNA reads as TGTGCCAGCAGCTTAGGTGGTAGGGAGGCCGATACGCAGTATTTT. This encodes CASSLGGREADTQYF.

The chain links TRBV7-9 to TRBJ1-2, with TRBD1 identical over 7 bases. The ends lost 3 bases at V and 6 bases at J; junction bases unmatched: 4. The germline CDR1 and CDR2 sequences are SEHNR and FQNEAQ (reference sequence). The CDR3 totals 13 residues. CDR3 coding DNA: TGTGCCAGCAGCTTTCGACAGGGAAATGGCTACACCTTC. Translating it yields CASSFRQGNGYTF.